This entry is about one T cell receptor beta chain. This specimen belongs to a study of blood T cell repertoires in COVID-19. Study-level background: Both acute and convalescent COVID-19 samples were obtained from the United States, Italy and Spain. PBMCs, B-cell-depleted T cells, or T cells provided the cDNA or gDNA that made up the material.

Authors' methods: The authors estimated nucleated cell counts from reference gene primer amplification. Assay used: immunoSEQ multiplex PCR; TCRdb lists only in-frame clones, some missing. The V and J calls and the clone size are those of that table, but D and trimming were determined from the DNA. The sample holds approximately 190,000 clones, about 80% seen once. The ends were cut back, 1 base at V and 2 bases at J, with 12 bases in the middle. The V gene's germline CDR1 is MGHDK and CDR2 SYGVNS. This CDR3 spans 15 amino acids. This receptor was identified in a man aged 55 to 70 with acute or convalescent COVID-19. The V and J genes are TRBV25-1 and TRBJ2-7; D is possibly TRBD2 (5 bases). Sequences were obtained from peripheral blood. The CDR3 DNA sequence: TGTGCCAGCAGTGAATGGGAGCTAGGGACCTACGAGCAGTACTTC. Protein product: CASSEWELGTYEQYF.